Below are 22 T cell receptor beta chains sequenced from a single sample in a study of blood T cells in healthy people across ages. Through a sample-barcoded 5' primer and a J-beta primer mix, a second PCR was run for 7 to 11 cycles. From the 5' RACE reads, TCRdb called clonotypes with MiXCR, one entry per CDR3 protein. The sample includes 600,000 to 800,000 distinct CDR3 sequences, about 50% of them seen just once. Sequenced input: blood. Source of these receptors: a woman at least 80 years old in good health.

This clonotype was seen ten or more times. J is TRBJ1-1 and V is TRBV18; D possibly corresponds to TRBD1 (6 bases). Germline-derived CDR1 and CDR2 are KGHSH and LQKENI. This CDR3 is built from 12 residues. V was pared by 0 bases and J by 11 bases, with 10 bases between. The CDR3 region is CASSPPEGGAFF. The DNA of the CDR3 is TGTGCCAGCTCACCACCGGAAGGGGGTGCTTTCTTT.

This clonotype was observed at least ten times. The V gene is TRBV6-6, the J gene TRBJ2-7, with D perhaps TRBD2 (6 bases). Germline values: CDR1 MNHNY, CDR2 SVGAGI (reference sequence). This CDR3 has 14 amino acids. V lost 0 bases, J lost 1 base, and 7 bases lay in between. Here the CDR3 DNA reads TGTGCCAGCAGTTACTCTGGGACTTCCTACGAGCAGTACTTC. Translation: CASSYSGTSYEQYF.

The J gene is TRBJ1-2, the V gene TRBV7-2; 10 bases fit TRBD1. The CDR3 is 15 amino acids. Looked up from germline, CDR1 is SGHTA and CDR2 is FQGNSA. Trimming took 5 bases from V and 8 from J; bases not matched to a gene: 11. CDR3 coding DNA: TGTGCCAGCAGCCCTTCGACAGGGGGCGCGAGGGGCTACACCTTC. Its translation: CASSPSTGGARGYTF.

J is TRBJ2-7 and V is TRBV20-1; TRBD1 aligns across 7 bases. CDR3 length: 13 amino acids. V trimming: 3 bases; J trimming: 9 bases; junction bases outside the gene matches: 11. Germline V gene lookup returns CDR1 DFQATT and CDR2 SNEGSKA (reference sequence). The CDR3: CSARAGTEGRQYF. The CDR3 bases are TGCAGTGCTAGGGCCGGGACAGAGGGACGGCAGTACTTC.

The chain couples TRBV12-3 or TRBV12-4 to TRBJ2-1; 9 bases fit TRBD1. V lost 6 bases and J lost 6; bases outside the gene matches: 15. The CDR3 runs to 17 residues. The CDR3 DNA is TGTGCCAGCAGCCTTCAGAAGCCGGGACAGGGTTTCAATGAGCAGTTCTTC. As protein: CASSLQKPGQGFNEQFF.

With respect to this clonotype: This sequence may be a read error, since a much larger clone differs from it by one base. The J gene is TRBJ1-2, the V gene TRBV12-3 or TRBV12-4; D is unclear. The CDR3 has 14 amino acids. V lost 5 bases to trimming and J lost 4 bases, with 14 bases between them. The CDR3 DNA is TGTGCCAGCAGTGTTTTGCGGGGAAGCTATGGCTACACCTTC. Translating gives CASSVLRGSYGYTF.

The chain is built from TRBV4-1 and TRBJ1-4; possible D gene TRBD1, 5 bases. CDR1 is MGHRA, CDR2 YSYEKL, per germline. Trimming shortened V by 5 bases and J by 8 bases, and 12 bases separated the two germline ends. The CDR3 runs 13 residues. The CDR3 is CASSGQGVEKLFF. CDR3 DNA sequence: TGCGCCAGCAGCGGCCAGGGAGTAGAAAAACTGTTTTTT.

The chain couples TRBV7-3 to TRBJ2-1, with 16 bases matching TRBD2. Germline assignment: CDR1 SGHTA and CDR2 FQGTGA. J lost 1 base, V lost 2 bases, and 8 bases had no gene match. The CDR3 has 20 residues. The CDR3 sequence: CASSLPAGTSGRGSYNEQFF. The CDR3 DNA reads as TGTGCCAGCAGCTTACCTGCAGGGACTAGCGGGAGGGGTTCCTACAATGAGCAGTTCTTC.

This clonotype is a singleton in its sample. The chain employs TRBV29-1 and TRBJ2-3, with D possibly being TRBD1 (6 bases). The germline V and J ends were trimmed by 3 bases and 1 base, with 14 bases remaining between them. This CDR3 contains 15 residues. Germline V gene lookup returns CDR1 SQVTM and CDR2 ANQGSEA. CDR3 sequence reads: CSVDPGAIRTDTQYF. In DNA form, the CDR3 reads TGCAGCGTTGATCCAGGGGCGATTCGCACAGATACGCAGTATTTT.

The sample holds a few counts of this clonotype. The chain carries TRBV2 and TRBJ2-3; 8 nucleotides align to TRBD1. CDR1 is SNHLY, CDR2 FYNNEI, per germline. The CDR3 has 15 amino acids. With 6 bases clipped from V and 5 bases from J, the junction kept 10 bases outside the gene matches. The CDR3 here is CASSSQGAHGDTQYF. DNA of the CDR3: TGTGCCAGCAGCAGCCAGGGGGCGCATGGAGATACGCAGTATTTT.

Many counts were recorded for this clonotype. This chain links TRBV5-1 with TRBJ2-1, with 10 bases that match TRBD2. Germline CDR1 is SGHRS and CDR2 is YFSETQ. V dropped 0 bases and J dropped 8; count of bases not matched to a gene: 5. The CDR3 is 15 residues long. CDR3: CASSLGSGGAYEQFF. In DNA form, the CDR3 reads TGCGCCAGCAGCTTGGGCAGCGGGGGGGCCTATGAGCAGTTCTTC.

About this clonotype itself: A read error is possible here, since a much larger clone lies one base away. The chain is built from TRBV3-1 and TRBJ1-4; 9 positions match TRBD1. Trimming at V came to 6 bases and at J to 8 bases, leaving 4 bases not matched to a gene. Germline loops: CDR1 LGHDT, CDR2 YNNKEL (reference sequence). The CDR3 extends over 13 amino acids. The CDR3 nucleotides read TGTGCCAGCAGGAGGACAGGGGAGGAAAAACTGTTTTTT. Translating gives CASRRTGEEKLFF. Filled out from reference TRBV3-1 and TRBJ1-4, the complete variable domain reads DTAVSQTPKYLVTQMGNDKSIKCEQNLGHDTMYWYKQDSKKFLKIMFSYNNKELIINETVPNRFSPKSPDKAHLNLHINSLELGDSAVYFCASRRTGEEKLFFGSGTQLSVL.

The V call is TRBV4-3, the J call TRBJ1-4, with D unclear. The germline gives CDR1 LGHNA, CDR2 YSLEER. The CDR3 covers 15 residues. Trimming left V 0 bases short and J 4 bases short, with 9 bases between. This CDR3 reads CASSQEIYINEKLFF. The CDR3 DNA follows: TGCGCCAGCAGCCAAGAGATATACATTAATGAAAAACTGTTTTTT.

This clonotype was seen at least ten times. The chain carries TRBV3-1 and TRBJ2-1; perhaps TRBD2 as D (6 bases). This CDR3 is 16 amino acids long. The V end was cut by 3 bases, the J end by 0 bases, with 12 bases between. Germline loops: CDR1 LGHDT, CDR2 YNNKEL (reference sequence). The CDR3 reads CASSHISGGSYNEQFF. CDR3 coding DNA: TGTGCCAGCAGCCACATTAGCGGCGGCTCCTACAATGAGCAGTTCTTC.

In its sample, this clonotype was seen once. The rearrangement links TRBV7-9 to TRBJ1-5, with 11 bases that match TRBD1. From germline, CDR1 is SEHNR and CDR2 FQNEAQ (reference sequence). J gave up 1 base and V 4 bases, and 9 bases lay outside the gene matches. The CDR3 is made up of 18 amino acids. This CDR3 is CASSWGTGGKSSNQPQHF. Here the CDR3 DNA reads TGTGCCAGCAGCTGGGGGACAGGGGGTAAGTCGAGCAATCAGCCCCAGCATTTT. Using reference TRBV7-9 and TRBJ1-5 for the parts outside the CDR3, the full variable domain is DTGVSQNPRHKITKRGQNVTFRCDPISEHNRLYWYRQTLGQGPEFLTYFQNEAQLEKSRLLSDRFSAERPKGSFSTLEIQRTEQGDSAMYLCASSWGTGGKSSNQPQHFGDGTRLSIL.

Regarding this clonotype: A much more abundant neighbour one base away suggests this may be a read error. The rearrangement joins TRBV2 to TRBJ2-4; D is ambiguous. The better agreement between TRBJ2-7 and the DNA end casts doubt on the J call. CDR1 and CDR2 from the germline V gene are SNHLY and FYNNEI. The CDR3 is 17 residues long. Here the CDR3 DNA reads TGTGCCAGCAGTGAGATGGGTTGGACGGTGACGTCCTACGAGCAGTACTTC. Amino acids: CASSEMGWTVTSYEQYF.

The J gene is TRBJ2-1, the V gene TRBV7-9; D is unclear. With 3 bases removed from V and 13 bases from J, the gap between germline ends came to 10 bases. CDR1 is SEHNR, CDR2 FQNEAQ, per germline (reference sequence). CDR3 size: 11 residues. The CDR3 sequence is CASSFLETQFF. The CDR3 DNA reads TGTGCCAGCAGCTTCCTGGAGACCCAGTTCTTC.

As concerns this clonotype: Since a much larger clone is just one base distant, this may be a read error. V gene TRBV6-2 or TRBV6-3 combines with J gene TRBJ1-5; no clear D. This CDR3 region has 12 residues. The germline V gene encodes CDR1 MNHEY and CDR2 SVGEGT. The CDR3, as DNA: TGTGCCAGCAGCCCGAGATCAAGACCCCGGCATTTT. It specifies CASSPRSRPRHF.

In this sample, this clonotype turned up many times. This chain joins TRBV6-6 and TRBJ2-5; TRBD1 is a possible D gene (6 bases). Trimming took off 4 bases at V and 3 bases at J, with 15 bases between the two ends. This CDR3 is built from 15 residues. Germline V lookup: CDR1 MNHNY, CDR2 SVGAGI (reference sequence). The CDR3 DNA sequence: TGTGCCAGCAGTTCCCACTCGACAGGAAAAGAGACCCAGTACTTC. Protein product: CASSSHSTGKETQYF.

V is TRBV6-5 and J is TRBJ2-4, with 10 bases aligning to TRBD2. TRBJ2-7 explains the end of the DNA better; the J call may be wrong. The CDR3 length is 14 residues. Germline lookup yields CDR1 MNHEY and CDR2 SVGAGI. CDR3 bases: TGTGCCAGCATGGGAGCGGGAGGGTGGAACGAGCAGTACTTC. Translation gives CASMGAGGWNEQYF.

In this sample, this clonotype turned up a few times. The chain has TRBV7-8 and TRBJ2-5; D is unclear. There are 15 residues in the CDR3. From germline, CDR1 is SGHVS and CDR2 FQNEAQ. V lost 1 base, J lost 6 bases, and 15 bases lay in between. Here the CDR3 reads CASSLDLGATQTQYF. As DNA, the CDR3 is TGTGCCAGCAGCTTAGATCTTGGAGCCACCCAGACCCAGTACTTC.

The V call is TRBV6-6, the J call TRBJ2-5; 8 positions agree with TRBD2. Germline CDR1 reads MNHNY; CDR2 reads SVGAGI (reference sequence). J gave up 11 bases and V 5 bases, and 19 bases lay outside the gene matches. CDR3 size: 16 residues. The CDR3 nucleotides are TGTGCCAGCAGTCGGTCGGGCGGGAGGCTCTCCGGTGAGCAGTACTTC. Its protein product is CASSRSGGRLSGEQYF.